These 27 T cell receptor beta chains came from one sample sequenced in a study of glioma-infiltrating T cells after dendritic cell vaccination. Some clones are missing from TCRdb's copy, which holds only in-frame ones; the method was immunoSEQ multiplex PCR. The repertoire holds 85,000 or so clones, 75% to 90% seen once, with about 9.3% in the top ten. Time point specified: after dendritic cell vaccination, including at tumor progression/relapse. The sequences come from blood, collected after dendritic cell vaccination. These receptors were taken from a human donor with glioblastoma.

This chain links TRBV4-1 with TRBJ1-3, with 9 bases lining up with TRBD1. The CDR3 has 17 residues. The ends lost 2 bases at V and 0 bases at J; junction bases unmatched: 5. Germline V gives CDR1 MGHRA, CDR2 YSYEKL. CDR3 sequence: CASSQQQGALSGNTIYF. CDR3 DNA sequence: TGCGCCAGCAGCCAACAACAGGGGGCCCTCTCTGGAAACACCATATATTTT.

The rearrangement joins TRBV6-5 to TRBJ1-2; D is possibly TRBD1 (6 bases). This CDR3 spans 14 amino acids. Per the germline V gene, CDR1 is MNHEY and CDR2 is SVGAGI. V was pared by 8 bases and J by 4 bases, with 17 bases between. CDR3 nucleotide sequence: TGTGCCAGCCAAAGTTGGGGGCGCGGCTATGGCTACACCTTC. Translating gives CASQSWGRGYGYTF.

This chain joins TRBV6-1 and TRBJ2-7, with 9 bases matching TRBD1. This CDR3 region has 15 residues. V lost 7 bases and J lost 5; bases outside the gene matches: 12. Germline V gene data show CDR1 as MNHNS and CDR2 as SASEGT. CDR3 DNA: TGTGCCAGCACCCTAGGACAGGGGTACGACAACGAGCAGTACTTC. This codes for CASTLGQGYDNEQYF.

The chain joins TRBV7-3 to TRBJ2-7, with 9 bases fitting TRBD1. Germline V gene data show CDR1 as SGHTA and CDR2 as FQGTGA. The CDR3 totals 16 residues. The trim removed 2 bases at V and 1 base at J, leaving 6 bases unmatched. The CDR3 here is CASSLLPGQGSYEQYF. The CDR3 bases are TGTGCCAGCAGCTTACTACCGGGACAGGGTTCCTACGAGCAGTACTTC.

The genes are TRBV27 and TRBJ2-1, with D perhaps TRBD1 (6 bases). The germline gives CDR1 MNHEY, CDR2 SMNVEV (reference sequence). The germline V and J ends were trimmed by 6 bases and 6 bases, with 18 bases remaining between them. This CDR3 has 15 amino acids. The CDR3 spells CASSKGTPLSNEQFF. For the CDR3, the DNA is TGTGCCAGCAGCAAGGGGACACCACTGAGCAATGAGCAGTTCTTC.

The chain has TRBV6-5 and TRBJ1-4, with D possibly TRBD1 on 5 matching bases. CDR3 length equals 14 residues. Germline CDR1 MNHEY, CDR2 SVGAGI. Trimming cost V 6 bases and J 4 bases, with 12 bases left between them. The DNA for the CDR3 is TGTGCCAGCAGCCGCGGGGGGAATAATGAAAAACTGTTTTTT. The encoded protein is CASSRGGNNEKLFF.

The CDR3: CASRGQGSGTGELFF. CDR3 in DNA: TGTGCCAGCAGGGGACAGGGAAGCGGAACCGGGGAGCTGTTTTTT. V is TRBV2 and J is TRBJ2-2, with 9 bases identical to TRBD1. This CDR3 spans 15 amino acids. The trim removed 6 bases at V and 5 bases at J, leaving 7 bases unmatched. Germline V CDR1 and CDR2: SNHLY, FYNNEI. The full variable domain, with the rest looked up from reference TRBV2 and TRBJ2-2, is EPEVTQTPSHQVTQMGQEVILRCVPISNHLYFYWYRQILGQKVEFLVSFYNNEISEKSEIFDDQFSVERPDGSNFTLKIRSTKLEDSAMYFCASRGQGSGTGELFFGEGSRLTVL.

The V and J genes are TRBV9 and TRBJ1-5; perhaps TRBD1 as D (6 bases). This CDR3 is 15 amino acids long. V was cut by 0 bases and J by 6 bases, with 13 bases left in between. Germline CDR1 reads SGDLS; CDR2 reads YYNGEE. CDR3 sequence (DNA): TGTGCCAGCAGCGTAGAGGGACAAAGAGGTCAGCCCCAGCATTTT. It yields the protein CASSVEGQRGQPQHF.

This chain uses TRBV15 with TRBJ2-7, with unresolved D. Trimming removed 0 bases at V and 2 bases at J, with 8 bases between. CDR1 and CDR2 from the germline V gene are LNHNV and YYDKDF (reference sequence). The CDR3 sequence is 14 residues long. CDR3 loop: CATSRDNRAYEQYF. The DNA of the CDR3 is TGTGCCACCAGCAGAGATAACAGAGCCTACGAGCAGTACTTC.

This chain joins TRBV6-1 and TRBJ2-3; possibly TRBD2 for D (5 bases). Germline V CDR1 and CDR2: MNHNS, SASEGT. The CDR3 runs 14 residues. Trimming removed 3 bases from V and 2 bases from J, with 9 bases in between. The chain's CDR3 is CASSDKRTTDTQYF. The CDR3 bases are TGTGCCAGCAGTGACAAGCGGACCACAGATACGCAGTATTTT.

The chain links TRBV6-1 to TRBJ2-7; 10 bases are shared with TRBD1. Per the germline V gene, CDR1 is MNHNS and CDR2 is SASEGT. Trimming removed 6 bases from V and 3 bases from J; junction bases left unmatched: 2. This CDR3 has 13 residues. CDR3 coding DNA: TGTGCCAGCAGGGGGACAGGGGTCTACGAGCAGTACTTC. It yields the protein CASRGTGVYEQYF.

The CDR3 here is CASSSGQMNTEAFF. In DNA form, the CDR3 reads TGTGCCAGCAGCTCGGGACAGATGAACACTGAAGCTTTCTTT. The V call is TRBV7-3, the J call TRBJ1-1, with 7 bases fitting TRBD1. After removal of 4 bases from V and 0 bases from J, the junction contained 2 bases not matched to a gene. Germline V gene lookup returns CDR1 SGHTA and CDR2 FQGTGA. CDR3 length: 14 residues.

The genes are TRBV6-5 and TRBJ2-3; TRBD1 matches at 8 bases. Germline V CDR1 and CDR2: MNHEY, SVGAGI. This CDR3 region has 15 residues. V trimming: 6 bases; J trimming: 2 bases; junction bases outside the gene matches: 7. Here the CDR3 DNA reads TGTGCCAGCAGGGCGACAGGGGTAGACACAGATACGCAGTATTTT. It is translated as CASRATGVDTDTQYF.

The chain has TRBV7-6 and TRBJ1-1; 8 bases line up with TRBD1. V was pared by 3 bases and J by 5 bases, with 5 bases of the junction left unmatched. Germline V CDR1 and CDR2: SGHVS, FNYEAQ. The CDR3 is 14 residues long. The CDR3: CASSLAGGGTEAFF. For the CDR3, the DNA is TGTGCCAGCAGCTTGGCAGGGGGCGGGACTGAAGCTTTCTTT.

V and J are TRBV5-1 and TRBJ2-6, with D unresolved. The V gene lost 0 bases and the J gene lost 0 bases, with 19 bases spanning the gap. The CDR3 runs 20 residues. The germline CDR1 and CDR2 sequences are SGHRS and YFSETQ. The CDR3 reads CASSLASQEFWRSGANVLTF. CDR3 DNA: TGCGCCAGCAGCTTGGCGTCTCAGGAATTTTGGCGCTCTGGGGCCAACGTCCTGACTTTC.

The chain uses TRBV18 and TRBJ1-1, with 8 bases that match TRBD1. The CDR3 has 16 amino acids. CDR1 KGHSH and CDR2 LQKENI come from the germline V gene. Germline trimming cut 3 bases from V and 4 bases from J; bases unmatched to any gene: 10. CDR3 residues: CASSPNRGGLSTEAFF. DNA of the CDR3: TGTGCCAGCTCACCTAACAGGGGGGGCTTGAGCACTGAAGCTTTCTTT.

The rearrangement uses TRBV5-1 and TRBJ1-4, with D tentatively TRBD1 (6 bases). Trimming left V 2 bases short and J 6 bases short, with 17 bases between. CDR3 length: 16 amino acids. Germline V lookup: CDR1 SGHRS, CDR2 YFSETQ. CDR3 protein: CASSLDRNTGYEKLFF. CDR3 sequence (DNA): TGCGCCAGCAGCTTAGATCGAAATACAGGGTATGAAAAACTGTTTTTT.

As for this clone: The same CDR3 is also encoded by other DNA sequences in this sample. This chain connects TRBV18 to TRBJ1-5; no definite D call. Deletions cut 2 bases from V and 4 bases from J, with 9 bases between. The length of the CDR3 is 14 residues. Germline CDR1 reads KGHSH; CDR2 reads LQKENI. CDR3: CASSPGQGNQPQHF. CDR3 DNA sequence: TGTGCCAGCTCACCAGGGCAAGGTAATCAGCCCCAGCATTTT.

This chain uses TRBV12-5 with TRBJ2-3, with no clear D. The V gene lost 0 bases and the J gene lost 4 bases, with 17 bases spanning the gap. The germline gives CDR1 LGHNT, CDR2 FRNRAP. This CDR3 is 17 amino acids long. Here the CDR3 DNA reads TGTGCTAGTGGTTTGGTACCGGGTTTGTGGGTATCAGATACGCAGTATTTT. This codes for CASGLVPGLWVSDTQYF. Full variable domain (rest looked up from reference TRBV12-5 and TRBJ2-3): DARVTQTPRHKVTEMGQEVTMRCQPILGHNTVFWYRQTMMQGLELLAYFRNRAPLDDSGMPKDRFSAEMPDATLATLKIQPSEPRDSAVYFCASGLVPGLWVSDTQYFGPGTRLTVL.

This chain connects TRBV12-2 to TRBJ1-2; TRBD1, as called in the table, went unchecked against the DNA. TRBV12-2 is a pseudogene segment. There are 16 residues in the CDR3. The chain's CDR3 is CASRLGGTEDSYGYTF. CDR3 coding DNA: TGTGCAAGTCGCTTAGGCGGGACAGAAGATAGTTATGGCTACACCTTC.

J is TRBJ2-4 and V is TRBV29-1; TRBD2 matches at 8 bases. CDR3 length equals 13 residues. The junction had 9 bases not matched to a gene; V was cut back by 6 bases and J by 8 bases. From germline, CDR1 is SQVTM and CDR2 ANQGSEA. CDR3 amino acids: CSVVIGSGDIQYF. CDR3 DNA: TGCAGCGTGGTCATCGGTAGCGGGGACATTCAGTACTTC.

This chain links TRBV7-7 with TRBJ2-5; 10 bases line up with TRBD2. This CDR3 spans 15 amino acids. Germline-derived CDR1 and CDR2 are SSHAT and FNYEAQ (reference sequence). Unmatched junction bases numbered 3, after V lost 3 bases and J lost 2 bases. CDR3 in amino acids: CASSFSGGIQETQYF. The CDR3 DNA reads TGTGCCAGCAGCTTTAGCGGGGGGATTCAAGAGACCCAGTACTTC.

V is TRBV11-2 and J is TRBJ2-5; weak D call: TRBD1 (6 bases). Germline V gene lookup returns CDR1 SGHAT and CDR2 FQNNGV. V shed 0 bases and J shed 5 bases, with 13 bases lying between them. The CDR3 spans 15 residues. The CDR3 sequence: CASSLDGGFRETQYF. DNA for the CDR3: TGTGCCAGCAGCTTAGATGGGGGCTTTCGGGAGACCCAGTACTTC. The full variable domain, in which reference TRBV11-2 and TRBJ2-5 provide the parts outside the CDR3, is EAGVAQSPRYKIIEKRQSVAFWCNPISGHATLYWYQQILGQGPKLLIQFQNNGVVDDSQLPKDRFSAERLKGVDSTLKIQPAKLEDSAVYLCASSLDGGFRETQYFGPGTRLLVL.

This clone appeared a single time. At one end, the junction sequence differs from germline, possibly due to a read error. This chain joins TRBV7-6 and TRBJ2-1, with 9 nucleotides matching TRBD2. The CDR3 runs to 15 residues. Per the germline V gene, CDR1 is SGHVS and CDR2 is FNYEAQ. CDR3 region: CASRGGSGGYSEQFF. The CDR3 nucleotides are TGTGCCAGCAGGGGTGGGAGCGGGGGGTACAGTGAGCAGTTCTTC. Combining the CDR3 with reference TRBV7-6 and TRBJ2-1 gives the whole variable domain GAGVSQSPRYKVTKRGQDVALRCDPISGHVSLYWYRQALGQGPEFLTYFNYEAQQDKSGLPNDRFSAERPEGSISTLTIQRTEQRDSAMYRCASRGGSGGYSEQFFGPGTRLTVL.

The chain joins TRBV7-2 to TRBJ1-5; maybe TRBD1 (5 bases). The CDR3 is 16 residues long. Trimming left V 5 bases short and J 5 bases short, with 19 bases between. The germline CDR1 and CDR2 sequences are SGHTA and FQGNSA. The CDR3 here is CASSPQLGGWDQPQHF. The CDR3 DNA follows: TGTGCCAGCAGCCCTCAATTGGGGGGGTGGGATCAGCCCCAGCATTTT.

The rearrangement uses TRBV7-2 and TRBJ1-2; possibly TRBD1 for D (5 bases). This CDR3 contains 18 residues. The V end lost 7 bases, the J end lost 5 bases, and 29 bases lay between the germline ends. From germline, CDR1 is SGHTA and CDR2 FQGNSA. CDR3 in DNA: TGTGCCAGCATTGACGAGGACACCCAAGGCCGAAAGCCTTATGGCTACACCTTC. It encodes CASIDEDTQGRKPYGYTF.

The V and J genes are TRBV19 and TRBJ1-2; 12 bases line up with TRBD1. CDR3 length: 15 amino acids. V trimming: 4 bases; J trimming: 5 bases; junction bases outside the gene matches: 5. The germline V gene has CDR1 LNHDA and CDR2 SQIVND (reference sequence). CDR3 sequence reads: CASSRGQGAAYGYTF. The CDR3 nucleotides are TGTGCCAGTAGTAGGGGACAGGGGGCAGCATATGGCTACACCTTC.